These T cell receptor beta chains were read from a single sample in a study of shared clonotypes between healthy human individuals. Produced via immunoSEQ multiplex PCR; TCRdb's table is partial and in-frame only. The table shows about 2 million clones, with approximately 94% occurring only once. The sequenced sample was naive CD8+ T cells sorted from blood. These receptors all stem from a man aged 18 to 35 in good health. Each CDR3 is given with its conserved first and last residue.

V	length	CDR3
TRBV4-1	14	CASSQLAGAYEQYF
TRBV4-3	14	CASSQDWDASPQHF
TRBV4-1	15	CASSHVGQFQETQYF
TRBV6-6	15	CASAIGTGLNNEQFF
TRBV18	16	CASSPLADSGNYEQYF
TRBV5-4	13	CASSFRLAHEQFF
TRBV4-3	14	CASSQAGLTGELFF
TRBV29-1	11	CSVRWGVEAFF
TRBV5-1	16	CASSLYSANVGYEQYF
TRBV15	17	CATSGREGRGFTDTQYF
TRBV6-5	15	CASRIMGDSSYEQYF